Listed below are T cell receptor beta chains from one sample, sequenced in a study of blood T cell repertoires in COVID-19. Here immunoSEQ multiplex PCR was the method, and the copy in TCRdb shows in-frame clones only, minus some. Here the sample spans some 64,000 clones, roughly two thirds being singletons. Sequencing was carried out using PBMCs or T cells enriched from blood (not recorded which). The receptors here all came from a woman between 55 and 75 years old who had been exposed to COVID-19. The CDR3 runs from the conserved cysteine through the conserved F or W. Each record gives: clone size, D gene, J gene, V gene, CDR3 DNA, CDR3 protein. D genes are given only for firm matches. Part of the rows lack a size; the others show once, few, many or a class for expanded clones.

medium-sized,-,TRBJ1-2,TRBV19,TGTGCCAGTAGAGAAGAGTCTGGCTACACCTTC,CASREESGYTF
once,-,TRBJ2-1,TRBV19,TGTGCCAGTACACCACGTAGCGGACCTTCATCGGGGGAGCAGTTCTTC,CASTPRSGPSSGEQFF
-,-,TRBJ1-4,TRBV30,TGTGCCTGGAGTGTACGGGCAGGGGATGAAAAACTGTTTTTT,CAWSVRAGDEKLFF
-,TRBD2,TRBJ2-1,TRBV6-4,TGTGCCAGCAGTACCCCCCTAGCGGGAGTACTGAATGAGCAGTTCTTC,CASSTPLAGVLNEQFF
-,-,TRBJ1-1,TRBV7-9,TGTGCCAGCAGCTTAGCAGATCTCGGGAGGAACACTGAAGCTTTCTTT,CASSLADLGRNTEAFF
-,-,TRBJ2-2,TRBV6-2/TRBV6-3,TGTGCCAGCAGCTTACTAGTGAGGAGTACCGGGGAGCTGTTTTTT,CASSLLVRSTGELFF
-,TRBD2,TRBJ2-3,TRBV10-3,TGTGCCATCCGGGGGGGGACTCGCGGGGGGGCCCCCACAGATACGCAGTATTTT,CAIRGGTRGGAPTDTQYF
-,TRBD1,TRBJ2-7,TRBV9,TGTGCCAGCAGCGTGAGGACAGGGTCCTACGAGCAGTACTTC,CASSVRTGSYEQYF
-,-,TRBJ2-3,TRBV19,TGTGCCAGTAGCTCGGGTCGGAGGGGCAATCAAGCAGATACGCAGTATTTT,CASSSGRRGNQADTQYF
-,-,TRBJ2-3,TRBV29-1,TGCGCCATAGGTGTCCAGGCAGATACGCAGTATTTT,CAIGVQADTQYF
-,-,TRBJ1-1,TRBV5-1,TGCGCCAGCAGCTTGACTCTGCAAGAGAAGGCTTTCTTT,CASSLTLQEKAFF
few,-,TRBJ2-2,TRBV12-3/TRBV12-4,TGTGCCAGCAGGGCGGGACCCGGGGAGCTGTTTTTT,CASRAGPGELFF
-,TRBD1,TRBJ1-5,TRBV27,TGTGCCAGCAGAGGGTCTGGGACAGCGCCTCAGCCCCAGCATTTT,CASRGSGTAPQPQHF
once,TRBD1,TRBJ2-5,TRBV28,TGTGCCAGCAGTCCGCCGGACAGGGGGCGAGAGACCCAGTACTTC,CASSPPDRGRETQYF
few,TRBD1,TRBJ2-7,TRBV11-1,TGTGCCAGCAGCTTTACAGGGGGCCGGTACGAGCAGTACTTC,CASSFTGGRYEQYF
-,TRBD2,TRBJ2-2,TRBV10-3,TGTGCCATCAGTGAGTCAGGTAGCGGGAGAACCGGGGAGCTGTTTTTT,CAISESGSGRTGELFF
few,-,TRBJ2-5,TRBV21-1,TGTGCCAGCAGCATAAGATGGGGGGGTGACCAAGAGACCCAGTACTTC,CASSIRWGGDQETQYF
-,-,TRBJ1-2,TRBV6-2/TRBV6-3,TGTGCCAGCAGTTACTCGAGCCTTACCTATGGCTACACCTTC,CASSYSSLTYGYTF
-,-,TRBJ1-1,TRBV29-1,TGCAGCGCTGGTGCGGGGGCGCGGGACACTGAAGCTTTCTTT,CSAGAGARDTEAFF
-,TRBD2,TRBJ2-1,TRBV5-1,TGCGCCAGCAGCCCGGGGACTAGAAGTGAGCAGTTCTTC,CASSPGTRSEQFF
-,TRBD1,TRBJ1-5,TRBV27,TGTGCCAGCAGTTCTTTGACAGGGGGATTGCTCCAGGGTCAGCCCCAGCATTTT,CASSSLTGGLLQGQPQHF
-,TRBD1,TRBJ2-7,TRBV25-1,TGTGCCAGCAGTGGAGAGGACAGGGGAGCGTACGAGCAGTACTTC,CASSGEDRGAYEQYF
-,-,TRBJ2-3,TRBV7-9,TGTGCCAGCAGCCAACCTCAGAGGACAGCCACAGATACGCAGTATTTT,CASSQPQRTATDTQYF
-,TRBD1,TRBJ2-1,TRBV3-1/TRBV3-2,TGTGCCAGCAGCCAGACACCGGGACAGGGGGGCAATGAGCAGTTCTTC,CASSQTPGQGGNEQFF